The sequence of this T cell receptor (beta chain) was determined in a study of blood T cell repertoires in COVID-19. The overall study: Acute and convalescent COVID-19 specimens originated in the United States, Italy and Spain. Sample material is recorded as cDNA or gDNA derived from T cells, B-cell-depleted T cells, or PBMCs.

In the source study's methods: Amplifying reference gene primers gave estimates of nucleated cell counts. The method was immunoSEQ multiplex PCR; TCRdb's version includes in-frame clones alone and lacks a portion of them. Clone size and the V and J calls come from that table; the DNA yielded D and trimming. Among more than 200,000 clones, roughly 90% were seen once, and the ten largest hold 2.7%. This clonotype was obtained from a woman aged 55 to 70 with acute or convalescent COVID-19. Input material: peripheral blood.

CDR3 bases: TGTGCAAGTCGCTTAGCGTGCACCCGGGACAGAAAATGGACACCCCTCCACTTT. This translates into CASRLACTRDRKWTPLHF. This rearrangement joins TRBV12-2 to TRBJ1-6; the table's D call TRBD1 went unverified against the DNA. TRBV12-2 is a recognized pseudogene. The CDR3 runs 18 residues.